This T cell receptor beta chain was identified during a study of T cell responses to AZD1222 COVID-19 vaccine. On this clone: What it recognizes is unknown.

The CDR3 is made up of 13 amino acids. Trimming stripped 10 bases from V and 2 bases from J, with 14 bases between. In germline, CDR1 is KGHSH, CDR2 LQKENI. The table came from immunoSEQ multiplex PCR; TCRdb's copy has only in-frame clones and leaves some out. Of more than 110,000 clones in the sample, 91% were seen once. Study results and caveats: Baseline antibody screening turned up just six seropositive AZD1222 recipients. Repertoires were sampled only after the peak T cell response. Clonal diversity was possibly underestimated, and white British individuals and females predominated among donors.

This sample comprised peripheral blood, obtained on day 0 of AZD1222 vaccination. The sequence was obtained from an adult in good health. The J gene is TRBJ1-2, the V gene TRBV18; TRBD1 is a possible D gene (6 bases). The CDR3 DNA is TGTGCCACTAGGACGGGGGCCAACTATGGCTACACCTTC. It encodes CATRTGANYGYTF.